These T cell receptor beta chains were read from a single sample in a study of neurological immune-mediated disorders. TCRdb reprocessed the 5' RACE reads via MiXCR and lists one record per CDR3 protein. The sample lists some 37,000 distinct CDR3 sequences, around 3.1% seen once, with around 7.7% in the top ten. Specimen: PBMCs. The origin of the receptors is a woman in her sixties or seventies with multiple sclerosis. Both conserved end residues are part of each CDR3. A D gene is named only where the DNA matches it firmly. Clone size is stated in some rows and not others, as once, few, many or a class when expanded.

D gene,V gene,clone size,J gene,CDR3 DNA,CDR3 protein
TRBD1,TRBV12-3/TRBV12-4,many,TRBJ1-6,TGTGCCAGCAGTTTTTCCAGGGGGGATTCACCCCTCCACTTT,CASSFSRGDSPLHF
TRBD1,TRBV11-2,many,TRBJ1-6,TGTGCCAGCAGCTCCGGGACAGGGTTTTCACCCCTCCACTTT,CASSSGTGFSPLHF
TRBD1,TRBV7-7,many,TRBJ2-5,TGTGCCAGCAGCAGGACAGGGGGCCTGGAGACCCAGTACTTC,CASSRTGGLETQYF
-,TRBV6-5,many,TRBJ2-1,TGTGCCAGCAGTCCAACCCACACGGATGAGCAGTTCTTC,CASSPTHTDEQFF
TRBD2,TRBV5-1,many,TRBJ2-7,TGCGCCAGCAGCCAGCGGGACTTAATGGGGCAGTACTTC,CASSQRDLMGQYF
-,TRBV9,many,TRBJ1-5,TGTGCCAGCAGCGTAGAGGGTCTCCTGAATCAGCCCCAGCATTTT,CASSVEGLLNQPQHF
TRBD2,TRBV20-1,many,TRBJ2-1,TGCAGTGCTAGAGTCGGGGGGGCCTCCTACAATGAGCAGTTCTTC,CSARVGGASYNEQFF
-,TRBV12-3/TRBV12-4,many,TRBJ1-5,TGTGCCAGCAGTTTAGGTCAGCCCCAGCATTTT,CASSLGQPQHF
TRBD2,TRBV20-1,many,TRBJ2-7,TGCAGTGCCAGGGGCGTAGCGGGGGGCTACGAGCAGTACTTC,CSARGVAGGYEQYF
-,TRBV7-2,many,TRBJ2-5,TGTGCCAGCAGCTTAGACTACCTAGGGGCCCAGTACTTC,CASSLDYLGAQYF
-,TRBV12-3/TRBV12-4,few,TRBJ2-2,TGTGCCAGCTACCCTAGAAGGGCGAACACCGGGGAGCTGTTTTTT,CASYPRRANTGELFF
-,TRBV20-1,many,TRBJ2-5,TGCAGTGCTAGACCGCCGGGACCCTTAGGGGAGACCCAGTACTTC,CSARPPGPLGETQYF
TRBD1,TRBV6-2/TRBV6-3,-,TRBJ2-1,TGTGCCAGCAAAATGGGGACAGGGAGGAATGAGCAGTTCTTC,CASKMGTGRNEQFF
-,TRBV6-1,many,TRBJ2-2,TGTGCCAGCAGTGAACAAGGGTTACAGAACACCGGGGAGCTGTTTTTT,CASSEQGLQNTGELFF
-,TRBV5-1,many,TRBJ2-7,TGCGCCAGCAGCTTGTTAGGGGACTACGAGCAGTACTTC,CASSLLGDYEQYF
-,TRBV5-6,many,TRBJ2-2,TGTGCCAGCAGCTTGCCCGGGGAGCTGTTTTTT,CASSLPGELFF
-,TRBV10-1,-,TRBJ1-5,TGCGCCAGCAGTGTTGGTATATACCAGCCCCAGCATTTT,CASSVGIYQPQHF
-,TRBV7-9,many,TRBJ2-2,TGTGCCAGCGGGGGACGGGAGATCACCGGGGAGCTGTTTTTT,CASGGREITGELFF
TRBD2,TRBV3-1,many,TRBJ2-2,TGTGCCAGCAGCCCAGAGTTTAGCGGGGCGAACACCGGGGAGCTGTTTTTT,CASSPEFSGANTGELFF
-,TRBV20-1,many,TRBJ2-1,TGCAGTGCTAGTTTGGCTAGGGGGGATCGAGAGCAGTTCTTC,CSASLARGDREQFF
-,TRBV5-5,many,TRBJ2-1,TGTGCCAGCAGCTTGTTGCCAGTCGGGGACGATGAGCAGTTCTTC,CASSLLPVGDDEQFF
TRBD1,TRBV5-1,many,TRBJ2-2,TGCGCCAGCAGCCAACAGGGGAGCACCGGGGAGCTGTTTTTT,CASSQQGSTGELFF
TRBD1,TRBV20-1,many,TRBJ2-5,TGCAGTGCTACACAGGGGCGGGAGACCCAGTACTTC,CSATQGRETQYF
-,TRBV28,many,TRBJ1-5,TGTGCCATCAGAGGGGGGCTCATGAAGCCCCAGCATTTT,CAIRGGLMKPQHF
-,TRBV5-1,few,TRBJ2-7,TGCGCCAGCAGCCCCGGGGCCAACTCCTACGAGCAGTACTTC,CASSPGANSYEQYF
TRBD2,TRBV27,many,TRBJ2-3,TGTGCCAGCAGTCCAATCCGGACTAGCGGGCGATACACAGATACGCAGTATTTT,CASSPIRTSGRYTDTQYF
TRBD2,TRBV5-1,many,TRBJ2-7,TGCGCCAGCAGCCGGGAGGGGGGAGGCGCGTACGAGCAGTACTTC,CASSREGGGAYEQYF
-,TRBV15,many,TRBJ2-1,TGTGCCACCAGCAGAGATCTAACAGGAGGCTACAATGAGCAGTTCTTC,CATSRDLTGGYNEQFF
-,TRBV20-1,many,TRBJ1-3,TGCAGTGCTAGAGACCCGGGACGCAGAAACACCATATATTTT,CSARDPGRRNTIYF
-,TRBV3-1,many,TRBJ1-5,TGTGCCAGCAGCTTGACTCAGGGACCCAATCAGCCCCAGCATTTT,CASSLTQGPNQPQHF
TRBD2,TRBV3-1,many,TRBJ2-1,TGTGCCAGCAGCCAAGTTACTAGCGGGGGGGCCCGCTCCTACAATGAGCAGTTCTTC,CASSQVTSGGARSYNEQFF
TRBD1,TRBV12-3/TRBV12-4,many,TRBJ2-6,TGTGCCAGCAGTCTACAGGGGACTGGGGCCAACGTCCTGACTTTC,CASSLQGTGANVLTF
-,TRBV20-1,medium-sized,TRBJ1-5,TGCAGTGCTAGAGATCCGCATAATCAGCCCCAGCATTTT,CSARDPHNQPQHF
-,TRBV5-1,many,TRBJ1-5,TGCGCCAGCAGCTTGAACGGGGGGCTCGGTCAGCCCCAGCATTTT,CASSLNGGLGQPQHF
TRBD2,TRBV3-1,many,TRBJ2-1,TGTGCCAGCAGCCAAGACTTAACTAGCGGGGTGAACTACAATGAGCAGTTCTTC,CASSQDLTSGVNYNEQFF
-,TRBV20-1,-,TRBJ1-6,TGCAGTGCTAGTGGCAGGGCTAATTCAACCCTCAACTTT,CSASGRANSTLNF
-,TRBV30,many,TRBJ2-2,TGTGCCTGGAACAAGATGGTAGCGGTAAACACCGGGGAGCTGTTTTTT,CAWNKMVAVNTGELFF
-,TRBV4-2,many,TRBJ2-7,TGTGCCAGCAGCCAAGACCGCTGGGTCAACGAGCAGTACTTC,CASSQDRWVNEQYF
TRBD1,TRBV5-5,few,TRBJ2-3,TGTGCCAGCAGTGGGACAGGGGCCACAGATACGCAGTATTTT,CASSGTGATDTQYF
-,TRBV24-1,many,TRBJ2-4,TGTGCCACCAGTGATTCATACTCCCTAGCCAAAAACATTCAGTACTTC,CATSDSYSLAKNIQYF
-,TRBV5-1,many,TRBJ2-7,TGCGCCAGCAGCTTAAACCTACAGGGTTACGAGCAGTACTTC,CASSLNLQGYEQYF
-,TRBV18,-,TRBJ1-2,TGTGCCAGCTCGCTTTCGACAGAGGGATCCTATGGCTACACCTTC,CASSLSTEGSYGYTF
-,TRBV5-1,many,TRBJ2-1,TGCGCCAGCAGCTTGGAACAGAGCTCCTACAATGAGCAGTTCTTC,CASSLEQSSYNEQFF
TRBD2,TRBV5-6,many,TRBJ2-3,TGTGCCAGCAGCTTGACTAGCGGGGGCACCCGGAGCACAGATACGCAGTATTTT,CASSLTSGGTRSTDTQYF
-,TRBV5-8,many,TRBJ1-5,TGTGCCAGCAGCTACCTCGGGGATGGCAATCAGCCCCAGCATTTT,CASSYLGDGNQPQHF
-,TRBV20-1,many,TRBJ2-1,TGCAGTGCTAAAAGGGGAAATGAGCAGTTCTTC,CSAKRGNEQFF
-,TRBV5-1,many,TRBJ1-1,TGCGCCAGCAGCTTGGGGCTGGGTCCCACTGAAGCTTTCTTT,CASSLGLGPTEAFF
-,TRBV7-8,many,TRBJ2-7,TGTGCCAGCACCTCCGGCTGGCGGGGTTCGGGAGAGCAGTACTTC,CASTSGWRGSGEQYF
-,TRBV6-1,many,TRBJ1-2,TGTGCCAGCAGTGTGACAGCTAACTATGGCTACACCTTC,CASSVTANYGYTF
TRBD1,TRBV5-1,many,TRBJ1-5,TGCGCCAGCAGTCTGACAGGGCCCCGCAGCAATCAGCCCCAGCATTTT,CASSLTGPRSNQPQHF
TRBD1,TRBV20-1,many,TRBJ2-6,TGCAGTGCTAGGGACAGGGGGCACCTAATAAGGTCTGGGGCCAACGTCCTGACTTTC,CSARDRGHLIRSGANVLTF
TRBD1,TRBV5-1,many,TRBJ2-2,TGCGCCAGCAGCGCAGGGACAGGGGGGTCGAACACCGGGGAGCTGTTTTTT,CASSAGTGGSNTGELFF
TRBD2,TRBV3-1,-,TRBJ2-1,TGTGCCAGCAGCATCCCGACTAGCGGCGACAATGAGCAGTTCTTC,CASSIPTSGDNEQFF
-,TRBV5-1,-,TRBJ1-5,TGCGCCAGCAGCTTGGAGGGGTGGGGTAAGACCCAGAATTTT,CASSLEGWGKTQNF
TRBD1,TRBV6-5,many,TRBJ1-4,TGTGCCAGCAGTTACTCGGGACAGGGGTTTGAAAAACTGTTTTTT,CASSYSGQGFEKLFF